Below, 28 T cell receptor beta chains from the same sample are listed, as sequenced in a study of control samples from healthy donors and cancer patients. Libraries were prepared by immunoSEQ multiplex PCR; TCRdb keeps only in-frame clonotypes and omits some of them. The profile covers 110,000 or so clones, with around 80% appearing a single time and roughly 6.5% taken by the ten largest. The sequenced material came from blood. These receptor sequences come from a young man in good health.

This clone was detected once. The V and J genes are TRBV27 and TRBJ2-6; perhaps TRBD2 as D (6 bases). CDR3 length: 18 residues. V lost 0 bases and J lost 0, with 12 bases in between. Germline V gene sequence: CDR1 MNHEY, CDR2 SMNVEV (reference sequence). The CDR3 nucleotides are TGTGCCAGCAGTTTATCGAGTGTCGGGAGCTCTGGGGCCAACGTCCTGACTTTC. Translated, it gives CASSLSSVGSSGANVLTF. The full variable domain, in which reference TRBV27 and TRBJ2-6 provide the parts outside the CDR3, is EAQVTQNPRYLITVTGKKLTVTCSQNMNHEYMSWYRQDPGLGLRQIYYSMNVEVTDKGDVPEGYKVSRKEKRNFPLILESPSPNQTSLYFCASSLSSVGSSGANVLTFGAGSRLTVL.

The chain uses TRBV24-1 and TRBJ1-1, with no clear D. The CDR3 sequence is 14 residues long. Trimming left V 6 bases short and J 0 bases short, with 10 bases between. The germline V gene encodes CDR1 KGHDR and CDR2 SFDVKD. CDR3: CATSPGPMNTEAFF. In nucleotides, the CDR3 is TGTGCCACCAGTCCCGGCCCTATGAACACTGAAGCTTTCTTT.

The V call is TRBV19, the J call TRBJ2-3; D is undetermined. This CDR3 comprises 14 residues. From germline, CDR1 is LNHDA and CDR2 SQIVND (reference sequence). The V end lost 7 bases, the J end lost 5 bases, and 16 bases lay between the germline ends. DNA of the CDR3: TGTGCCAGTACCCCCTCTCCGAATGGAGATACGCAGTATTTT. Residues: CASTPSPNGDTQYF.

The J gene is TRBJ2-5, the V gene TRBV5-1; maybe TRBD2 (5 bases). This CDR3 has 13 residues. Germline CDR1 reads SGHRS; CDR2 reads YFSETQ. V shed 7 bases and J shed 1 base, with 11 bases lying between them. The CDR3 DNA reads TGCGCCAGCGGACCGGACTTCCAAGAGACCCAGTACTTC. Amino acids: CASGPDFQETQYF.

The CDR3 spells CASSVAGDFSGNTIYF. The CDR3 DNA is TGTGCCAGCAGCGTAGCAGGGGATTTCTCTGGAAACACCATATATTTT. The V gene is TRBV9, the J gene TRBJ1-3, with D perhaps matching TRBD1 (6 bases). The CDR3 contains 16 residues. From germline, CDR1 is SGDLS and CDR2 YYNGEE. Trimming took 0 bases from V and 0 from J, leaving 10 bases between them.

The chain employs TRBV5-8 and TRBJ2-5; tentative D call: TRBD1 (5 bases). CDR1 and CDR2 (germline): SGHTS, YDEGEE. The V end was cut by 3 bases, the J end by 5 bases, with 8 bases between. The length of the CDR3 is 12 residues. The CDR3 sequence is CASSWKGETQYF. The CDR3 DNA reads TGTGCCAGCAGCTGGAAGGGGGAGACCCAGTACTTC.

CDR3 sequence reads: CASARSGSGANVLTF. The CDR3 nucleotides read TGTGCCAGCGCGAGGTCAGGGTCTGGGGCCAACGTCCTGACTTTC. The rearrangement links TRBV6-5 to TRBJ2-6; D perhaps matches TRBD1 (5 bases). CDR1 is MNHEY, CDR2 SVGAGI, per germline. The CDR3 is 15 residues long. The ends were cut back, 8 bases at V and 1 base at J, with 12 bases in the middle.

V usage is TRBV5-8 and J usage is TRBJ1-2, with D possibly matching TRBD1 (6 bases). There are 13 residues in the CDR3. Germline lookup yields CDR1 SGHTS and CDR2 YDEGEE. Trimming removed 4 bases at V and 7 bases at J, with 14 bases between. CDR3 amino acids: CASSRGSGSGYTF. CDR3 DNA: TGTGCCAGCAGCAGGGGGTCAGGGTCTGGCTACACCTTC.

V gene TRBV6-5 combines with J gene TRBJ1-3; 9 bases map to TRBD1. With V trimmed by 7 bases and J by 4 bases, 8 bases remained unmatched. Germline V gene data show CDR1 as MNHEY and CDR2 as SVGAGI. The CDR3 has 15 amino acids. CDR3 in DNA: TGTGCCAGCAAAACGGACAGGGGATCGGGAAACACCATATATTTT. Its translation is CASKTDRGSGNTIYF.

A single count supports this clone. The V call is TRBV11-3, the J call TRBJ2-7; D unresolved. The CDR3 covers 14 residues. The germline V gene encodes CDR1 SGHNT and CDR2 YENEEA. Trimming left V 5 bases short and J 4 bases short, with 15 bases between. CDR3 residues: CASSLLRRSYEQYV. The CDR3 nucleotides read TGTGCCAGCAGCCTCCTAAGGCGCAGTTACGAGCAGTACGTC.

Notes on this clone: One end of the junction does not line up with germline, which may come from a read error. The J gene is TRBJ1-4, the V gene TRBV5-6, with a possible D match to TRBD1 (6 bases). The CDR3 consists of 13 residues. CDR1 and CDR2 from the germline V gene are SGHDT and YYEEEE. The CDR3 reads CASSLRGALLWRF. The CDR3 bases are TGTGCCAGCAGCTTGCGGGGGGCTCTATTATGGCGGTTT. Complete variable domain (other parts from reference TRBV5-6 and TRBJ1-4): DAGVTQSPTHLIKTRGQQVTLRCSPKSGHDTVSWYQQALGQGPQFIFQYYEEEERQRGNFPDRFSGHQFPNYSSELNVNALLLGDSALYLCASSLRGALLWRFGSGTQLSVL.

The genes are TRBV28 and TRBJ2-3; TRBD1 matches at 7 bases. Germline V gene lookup returns CDR1 MDHEN and CDR2 SYDVKM. The CDR3 extends over 15 amino acids. The V and J ends lost 6 bases and 2 bases, in that order; junction bases with no gene match: 8. The CDR3 loop reads CASRKTQGPTDTQYF. The CDR3, as DNA: TGTGCCAGCAGAAAGACACAGGGGCCCACAGATACGCAGTATTTT.

V gene TRBV5-6 combines with J gene TRBJ2-1; TRBD1 matches 7 bases. The CDR3 totals 16 residues. J was trimmed by 0 bases and V by 5 bases; bases with no gene match: 8. Germline-derived CDR1 and CDR2 are SGHDT and YYEEEE. CDR3 amino acids: CASRYRGSVSYNEQFF. The CDR3 nucleotides are TGTGCCAGCAGGTACAGGGGAAGTGTCTCCTACAATGAGCAGTTCTTC.

This clone appeared once. The V gene is TRBV16, the J gene TRBJ2-6, with D uncertain. V dropped 3 bases and J dropped 2 bases, with 8 bases sitting between them. From germline, CDR1 is KGHSY and CDR2 FQNENV. The CDR3 is 15 residues long. The CDR3: CASSQGTTGANVLTF. The CDR3 bases are TGTGCCAGCAGCCAGGGCACAACTGGGGCCAACGTCCTGACTTTC.

The gene calls are TRBV6-6 and TRBJ2-1; the D gene is possibly TRBD2 (6 bases). This CDR3 is built from 16 residues. The germline V gene has CDR1 MNHNY and CDR2 SVGAGI (reference sequence). Trimming took 4 bases from V and 0 from J, leaving 13 bases between them. This CDR3 reads CASSSWVGSSYNEQFF. CDR3 sequence (DNA): TGTGCCAGCAGTTCCTGGGTCGGGAGCTCCTACAATGAGCAGTTCTTC.

The chain has TRBV12-3 or TRBV12-4 and TRBJ2-5, with D possibly being TRBD1 (5 bases). Trimming removed 1 base from V and 4 bases from J, with 7 bases in between. This CDR3 is 13 amino acids long. The CDR3: CASSLEGLETQYF. The CDR3 bases are TGTGCCAGCAGTTTAGAGGGGTTAGAGACCCAGTACTTC.

This sequence joins TRBV5-1 and TRBJ2-1, with D possibly TRBD2 on 7 matching bases. Germline CDR1 and CDR2: SGHRS and YFSETQ. With 4 bases removed from V and 0 bases from J, the gap between germline ends came to 17 bases. This CDR3 region has 17 residues. CDR3 in DNA: TGCGCCAGCAGCAGGACGTGGGGGGGCAACTCCTACAATGAGCAGTTCTTC. This gives the protein CASSRTWGGNSYNEQFF. Drawing the rest from reference TRBV5-1 and TRBJ2-1, the complete variable domain is KAGVTQTPRYLIKTRGQQVTLSCSPISGHRSVSWYQQTPGQGLQFLFEYFSETQRNKGNFPGRFSGRQFSNSRSEMNVSTLELGDSALYLCASSRTWGGNSYNEQFFGPGTRLTVL.

The gene calls are TRBV28 and TRBJ2-5, with D tentatively TRBD1 (6 bases). Trimming took 6 bases from V and 0 from J, leaving 20 bases between them. The CDR3 spans 17 residues. Germline V gene lookup returns CDR1 MDHEN and CDR2 SYDVKM. The chain's CDR3 is CASRRDDRFLYQETQYF. In DNA form, the CDR3 reads TGTGCCAGCAGACGGGACGACAGGTTCTTGTACCAAGAGACCCAGTACTTC.

This sequence joins TRBV9 and TRBJ2-2; no reliable D call. Germline values: CDR1 SGDLS, CDR2 YYNGEE. V was cut by 0 bases and J by 5 bases, with 11 bases left in between. The CDR3 contains 15 residues. CDR3 DNA: TGTGCCAGCAGCGTAGAGGGCGCAGGAACCGGGGAGCTGTTTTTT. Translating gives CASSVEGAGTGELFF. Looking up the rest from reference TRBV9 and TRBJ2-2 gives the full variable domain: DSGVTQTPKHLITATGQRVTLRCSPRSGDLSVYWYQQSLDQGLQFLIQYYNGEERAKGNILERFSAQQFPDLHSELNLSSLELGDSALYFCASSVEGAGTGELFFGEGSRLTVL.

This rearrangement joins TRBV29-1 to TRBJ1-2; D uncertain. The CDR3 loop spans 16 amino acids. Per germline, CDR1 SQVTM and CDR2 ANQGSEA. V was pared by 0 bases and J by 2 bases, with 16 bases between. The CDR3: CSVEDWITEGNYGYTF. CDR3 DNA: TGCAGCGTTGAAGATTGGATTACCGAGGGCAACTATGGCTACACCTTC.

This chain links TRBV4-1 with TRBJ1-4, with D possibly TRBD1 on 6 matching bases. Deletions cut 0 bases from V and 10 bases from J, with 9 bases between. This CDR3 has 13 amino acids. CDR1 is MGHRA and CDR2 is YSYEKL in the germline V gene. In DNA form, the CDR3 reads TGCGCCAGCAGCCAAGATGAGGACAGAAAACTGTTTTTT. This codes for CASSQDEDRKLFF.

J is TRBJ1-3 and V is TRBV12-3 or TRBV12-4; D remains ambiguous. V dropped 7 bases and J dropped 8 bases, with 9 bases sitting between them. This CDR3 is 11 amino acids long. The CDR3 coding sequence is TGTGCCAGCACCATGGTAGACACCATATATTTT. Translation: CASTMVDTIYF.

The chain has TRBV7-9 and TRBJ1-5, with D perhaps TRBD1 (5 bases). This CDR3 has 18 amino acids. V was shortened by 7 bases and J by 5 bases, with 27 bases between the two germline ends. CDR1 and CDR2 from the germline V gene are SEHNR and FQNEAQ (reference sequence). The DNA of the CDR3 is TGTGCCAGCATCAAAGAGGCGGACAAGGTTTTAGGGGATCAGCCCCAGCATTTT. Translated, it gives CASIKEADKVLGDQPQHF.

The CDR3 loop is CASSRTGKGASYEQYV. DNA of the CDR3: TGTGCCAGCTCACGTACAGGGAAAGGGGCCTCCTACGAGCAGTACGTC. The chain carries TRBV18 and TRBJ2-7; D is possibly TRBD1 (6 bases). The V end lost 4 bases, the J end lost 0 bases, and 16 bases lay between the germline ends. This CDR3 is 16 amino acids long. CDR1 KGHSH and CDR2 LQKENI come from the germline V gene.

The V call is TRBV7-9, the J call TRBJ2-1, with D possibly matching TRBD2 (6 bases). The CDR3 covers 16 residues. V shed 5 bases and J shed 1 base, with 15 bases lying between them. Germline-derived CDR1 and CDR2 are SEHNR and FQNEAQ (reference sequence). CDR3 sequence (DNA): TGTGCCAGCAGCCCCGTAGCGGAGACGTCCTACAATGAGCAGTTCTTC. Amino acid sequence: CASSPVAETSYNEQFF.

The V call is TRBV10-3, the J call TRBJ2-7, with D perhaps given as TRBD1 or TRBD2 (6 bases each). The CDR3 totals 15 residues. V was clipped by 0 bases and J by 7 bases, with 16 bases between them. CDR1 ENHRY and CDR2 SYGVKD come from the germline V gene. The CDR3 coding sequence is TGTGCCATCAGTGAGTCCCGTTTCGGGGGCCGTGAGCAGTACGTC. Its translation is CAISESRFGGREQYV.

This clone appeared a single time. The chain links TRBV28 to TRBJ2-7; no firm D call. The germline V and J ends were trimmed by 2 bases and 2 bases, with 10 bases remaining between them. The germline V gene encodes CDR1 MDHEN and CDR2 SYDVKM. The length of the CDR3 is 14 residues. CDR3 protein: CASSLGLDPYEQYV. The CDR3 coding sequence is TGTGCCAGCAGTTTAGGGCTGGACCCCTACGAGCAGTACGTC.

The V call is TRBV30, the J call TRBJ2-7, with 8 nucleotides matching TRBD1. Germline CDR1 and CDR2: GTSNPN and SVGIG (reference sequence). The CDR3 covers 14 residues. J gave up 5 bases and V 2 bases, and 8 bases lay outside the gene matches. CDR3 residues: CAWSTGTGLHEQYF. The DNA for the CDR3 is TGTGCCTGGAGTACCGGGACAGGACTACACGAGCAGTACTTC. Together with reference TRBV30 and TRBJ2-7, the CDR3 gives the full variable domain: SQTIHQWPATLVQPVGSPLSLECTVEGTSNPNLYWYRQAAGRGLQLLFYSVGIGQISSEVPQNLSASRPQDRQFILSSKKLLLSDSGFYLCAWSTGTGLHEQYFGPGTRLTVT.